Each of the 22 T cell receptor beta chains below was sequenced from the same sample in a study of blood T cells in healthy people across ages. A second PCR of 7 to 11 cycles used a sample-barcoded 5' primer and a J-beta primer mix. TCRdb re-derived calls from the 5' RACE reads in MiXCR, one entry per CDR3 protein. The sample contains about 680,000 distinct CDR3 sequences, about 52% of which appear only once. The material sequenced was blood. The receptor source for this set is a woman aged 55-70 years in good health.

The V call is TRBV5-1, the J call TRBJ1-2; 12 positions agree with TRBD1. The V and J ends lost 4 bases and 1 base, in that order; junction bases with no gene match: 8. The CDR3 extends over 17 amino acids. Germline CDR1 is SGHRS and CDR2 is YFSETQ. In DNA form, the CDR3 reads TGCGCCAGCAGCGATCCGGGACAGGGGGCGCTTAACTATGGCTACACCTTC. Protein product: CASSDPGQGALNYGYTF.

This chain's CDR3 is CASSEDQAAGANVLTF. The CDR3 nucleotides read TGCGCCAGCAGCGAAGACCAGGCGGCTGGGGCCAACGTCCTGACTTTC. The chain links TRBV5-1 to TRBJ2-6; D is unclear. Looked up from germline, CDR1 is SGHRS and CDR2 is YFSETQ. The CDR3 has 16 amino acids. V gave up 4 bases and J gave up 2 bases, with 13 bases separating them.

This clonotype was detected only once. This rearrangement joins TRBV28 to TRBJ2-3; the D gene is possibly TRBD2 (6 bases). CDR3 length: 15 amino acids. Per germline, CDR1 MDHEN and CDR2 SYDVKM. Trimming stripped 6 bases from V and 1 base from J, with 14 bases between. DNA of the CDR3: TGTGCCAGCAGATCGTCTAGCGCCGGCACAGATACGCAGTATTTT. This codes for CASRSSSAGTDTQYF.

In DNA form, the CDR3 reads TGTGCCAGCAGTCCAGGCGCCCCCCCGGGCAATGAGCAGTACTTC. Its translation is CASSPGAPPGNEQYF. The rearrangement joins TRBV28 to TRBJ2-5; D gene unclear. Looked up from germline, CDR1 is MDHEN and CDR2 is SYDVKM. The CDR3 runs 15 residues. The V end was cut by 5 bases, the J end by 11 bases, with 24 bases between.

CDR3 region: CASSLFQDGYEQYF. The CDR3 DNA follows: TGTGCCAGCAGTTTATTTCAGGACGGCTACGAGCAGTACTTC. The chain joins TRBV28 to TRBJ2-7; D remains ambiguous. Trimming shortened V by 1 base and J by 3 bases, and 10 bases separated the two germline ends. Germline-derived CDR1 and CDR2 are MDHEN and SYDVKM. CDR3 length equals 14 residues.

This chain joins TRBV11-2 and TRBJ2-1; D remains unclear. Trimming took 5 bases from V and 12 from J, leaving 17 bases between them. This CDR3 spans 13 amino acids. Germline lookup yields CDR1 SGHAT and CDR2 FQNNGV. The CDR3: CASSPGWRPAQFF. The CDR3 DNA sequence: TGTGCCAGCAGCCCAGGCTGGCGGCCAGCGCAGTTCTTC. The full variable domain, in which reference TRBV11-2 and TRBJ2-1 provide the parts outside the CDR3, is EAGVAQSPRYKIIEKRQSVAFWCNPISGHATLYWYQQILGQGPKLLIQFQNNGVVDDSQLPKDRFSAERLKGVDSTLKIQPAKLEDSAVYLCASSPGWRPAQFFGPGTRLTVL.

The chain recombines TRBV6-2 or TRBV6-3 with TRBJ2-7; D uncertain. The CDR3 is 12 amino acids. V was trimmed by 5 bases and J by 5 bases, leaving 10 bases between them. Germline V gene sequence: CDR1 MNHEY, CDR2 SVGEGT. CDR3 bases: TGTGCCAGCAGTGTGGGCTGGCACGAGCAGTACTTC. Protein: CASSVGWHEQYF.

The chain recombines TRBV6-1 with TRBJ1-2; D call uncertain. The CDR3 runs 14 residues. Per the germline V gene, CDR1 is MNHNS and CDR2 is SASEGT. V lost 3 bases to trimming and J lost 5 bases, with 13 bases between them. CDR3 sequence reads: CASSDARVIYGYTF. CDR3 coding DNA: TGTGCCAGCAGTGACGCGCGGGTTATATATGGCTACACCTTC.

The V call is TRBV11-3, the J call TRBJ2-2; D gene uncertain. Germline values: CDR1 SGHNT, CDR2 YENEEA. Trimming stripped 8 bases from V and 10 bases from J, with 17 bases between. CDR3 length: 13 amino acids. The CDR3 DNA is TGTGCCAGCGGACGATACGGAAACGAGGAGCTGTTTTTT. Its protein product is CASGRYGNEELFF.

This clonotype was counted at least ten times. The chain is built from TRBV2 and TRBJ2-5; D is unresolved. This CDR3 has 14 residues. The V and J ends lost 5 bases and 5 bases respectively, with 15 bases between them. Germline CDR1 SNHLY, CDR2 FYNNEI. CDR3 sequence reads: CASSSSMQVETQYF. DNA of the CDR3: TGTGCCAGCAGTTCGTCTATGCAGGTTGAGACCCAGTACTTC.

This clonotype was observed a few times. The gene calls are TRBV20-1 and TRBJ2-7; 10 bases map to TRBD2. The CDR3 is 14 residues long. Germline CDR1 and CDR2: DFQATT and SNEGSKA (reference sequence). V was pared by 6 bases and J by 3 bases, with 8 bases of the junction left unmatched. CDR3 sequence reads: CSAAPGTSDYEQYF. CDR3 coding DNA: TGCAGTGCCGCACCTGGGACTAGCGACTACGAGCAGTACTTC.

The chain is built from TRBV27 and TRBJ2-6; possible D gene TRBD2, 5 bases. Trimming cost V 1 base and J 0 bases, with 16 bases left between them. The CDR3 totals 19 residues. Germline CDR1 reads MNHEY; CDR2 reads SMNVEV (reference sequence). The CDR3 sequence is CASSLWFGSTNSGANVLTF. The CDR3, as DNA: TGTGCCAGCAGTTTATGGTTCGGATCGACTAACTCTGGGGCCAACGTCCTGACTTTC. Supplemented by reference TRBV27 and TRBJ2-6, the full variable domain reads EAQVTQNPRYLITVTGKKLTVTCSQNMNHEYMSWYRQDPGLGLRQIYYSMNVEVTDKGDVPEGYKVSRKEKRNFPLILESPSPNQTSLYFCASSLWFGSTNSGANVLTFGAGSRLTVL.

This chain connects TRBV4-1 to TRBJ2-5, with unresolved D. Looked up from germline, CDR1 is MGHRA and CDR2 is YSYEKL. The CDR3 is 15 residues long. V was pared by 0 bases and J by 4 bases, with 12 bases between. In DNA, the CDR3 is TGCGCCAGCAGCCAAGATAAGAACGGCGGAGAGACCCAGTACTTC. Amino acid sequence: CASSQDKNGGETQYF.

This clonotype is medium-sized (0.01 to 0.1%) in the sample. The CDR3 loop reads CASSLAGGPTDTQYF. CDR3 nucleotide sequence: TGTGCCAGCAGCTTAGCGGGAGGCCCCACAGATACGCAGTATTTT. The rearrangement links TRBV7-2 to TRBJ2-3; tentative D call: TRBD2 (6 bases). CDR3 length: 15 amino acids. The germline CDR1 and CDR2 sequences are SGHTA and FQGNSA. V was cut by 0 bases and J by 2 bases, with 9 bases left in between.

The chain combines TRBV11-2 with TRBJ2-5, with TRBD2 matching 9 bases. With 2 bases clipped from V and 13 bases from J, the junction kept 11 bases outside the gene matches. Germline CDR1 is SGHAT and CDR2 is FQNNGV. CDR3 length: 14 amino acids. The CDR3 reads CASSLQQGGRAMYF. The CDR3 region has the DNA TGTGCCAGCAGCTTACAGCAAGGCGGGAGGGCCATGTACTTC.

The rearrangement links TRBV28 to TRBJ2-1; 10 nucleotides match TRBD1. The last part of the DNA fits TRBJ2-7 better; the J call may be wrong. Per germline, CDR1 MDHEN and CDR2 SYDVKM. The CDR3 is 21 residues long. The CDR3 coding sequence is TGTGCCAGCAGTTTATCCCCGGGACAGGGGACGAGGGACTACCTATACAATGAGCAGTACTTC. Protein: CASSLSPGQGTRDYLYNEQYF.

The V and J genes are TRBV7-8 and TRBJ1-4, with D possibly TRBD1 on 5 matching bases. The CDR3 covers 15 residues. The germline V and J ends were trimmed by 1 base and 5 bases, with 11 bases remaining between them. Per the germline V gene, CDR1 is SGHVS and CDR2 is FQNEAQ. CDR3 in amino acids: CASSLVAGRNEKLFF. The CDR3 DNA is TGTGCCAGCAGCTTAGTTGCAGGGAGAAATGAAAAACTGTTTTTT.

The V call is TRBV12-3 or TRBV12-4, the J call TRBJ2-7, with a tentative D call TRBD1 (6 bases). V shed 4 bases and J shed 0 bases, with 13 bases lying between them. The CDR3 has 15 residues. Written as DNA, the CDR3 is TGTGCCAGCAGTTCCCGGAGAGGGGGCTCCTACGAGCAGTACTTC. This translates into CASSSRRGGSYEQYF.

V usage is TRBV4-3 and J usage is TRBJ2-4; unclear D gene. The assigned J gene may be wrong: the sequence end matches TRBJ2-7 better. The CDR3 totals 15 residues. Germline CDR1 reads LGHNA; CDR2 reads YSLEER. CDR3 DNA: TGCGCCAGCAGCCAAGGGGAAGGTGGTGACTACGAGCAGTACTTC. This translates into CASSQGEGGDYEQYF.

This clonotype was counted between two and nine times. The chain uses TRBV5-6 and TRBJ2-1; D possibly matches TRBD1 or TRBD2 (9 bases each). Germline CDR1 and CDR2: SGHDT and YYEEEE. Trimming left V 4 bases short and J 2 bases short, with 19 bases between. The CDR3 has 17 amino acids. This CDR3 reads CASSTGGLAGTYNEQFF. CDR3 nucleotide sequence: TGTGCCAGCAGCACAGGGGGCCTAGCGGGAACCTACAATGAGCAGTTCTTC.

This clonotype was counted only a few times. The chain is built from TRBV6-2 or TRBV6-3 and TRBJ2-7; 8 positions match TRBD1. CDR3 size: 15 residues. J gave up 2 bases and V 4 bases, and 7 bases lay outside the gene matches. Germline assignment: CDR1 MNHEY and CDR2 SVGEGT. For the CDR3, the DNA is TGTGCCAGCAGTTCCGTGGACAGGGAGACCTACGAGCAGTACTTC. As protein: CASSSVDRETYEQYF.

V usage is TRBV28 and J usage is TRBJ2-4, with D uncertain. V shed 3 bases and J shed 2 bases, with 17 bases lying between them. The CDR3 runs 17 residues. In germline, CDR1 is MDHEN, CDR2 SYDVKM. DNA for the CDR3: TGTGCCAGCAGTTTCCCGGCTATCTTAAGATCCAAAAACATTCAGTACTTC. This translates into CASSFPAILRSKNIQYF.